These 9 T cell receptor beta chains share one sample of origin, sequenced in a study of blood T cell repertoires in COVID-19. The assay was immunoSEQ multiplex PCR, and TCRdb's table has in-frame clones only and misses some. The sample lists 90,000 or so clones; more than 75% were seen once. Sequencing used peripheral blood. These receptors originate from a man aged 50-59 years with active COVID-19.

The chain joins TRBV7-3 to TRBJ1-3, with D hard to call. Germline CDR1 reads SGHTA; CDR2 reads FQGTGA. The CDR3 spans 12 residues. Trimming removed 11 bases at V and 0 bases at J, with 8 bases between. CDR3 coding DNA: TGTGCCTCCGGAGGCTCTGGAAACACCATATATTTT. Its protein product is CASGGSGNTIYF. Drawing the rest from reference TRBV7-3 and TRBJ1-3, the complete variable domain is GAGVSQTPSNKVTEKGKYVELRCDPISGHTALYWYRQSLGQGPEFLIYFQGTGAADDSGLPNDRFFAVRPEGSVSTLKIQRTERGDSAVYLCASGGSGNTIYFGEGSWLTVV.

This chain uses TRBV11-3 with TRBJ2-7; the match to TRBD2 covers 14 bases. The CDR3 is 15 residues long. In germline, CDR1 is SGHNT, CDR2 YENEEA. V was pared by 5 bases and J by 2 bases, with 2 bases of the junction left unmatched. CDR3 in DNA: TGTGCCAGCAGCCGGGGACTAGCGGGAGCCTACGAGCAGTACTTC. It translates to CASSRGLAGAYEQYF.

The chain joins TRBV3-1 (or the pseudogene TRBV3-2) to TRBJ2-5; the D gene is possibly TRBD1 (6 bases). The CDR3 sequence is 17 residues long. V was trimmed by 1 base and J by 3 bases, leaving 18 bases between them. Germline V CDR1 and CDR2: LGHDT, YNNKEL (reference sequence). The CDR3 is CASSQGGQVEIKETQYF. In DNA form, the CDR3 reads TGTGCCAGCAGCCAAGGGGGGCAGGTAGAAATTAAAGAGACCCAGTACTTC.

V is TRBV5-1 and J is TRBJ1-6; no definite D call. V shed 0 bases and J shed 14 bases, with 15 bases lying between them. The CDR3 spans 14 residues. Germline loops: CDR1 SGHRS, CDR2 YFSETQ. Here the CDR3 reads CASSLATTEEALHF. The CDR3 DNA reads TGCGCCAGCAGCTTGGCGACAACGGAGGAGGCCCTCCACTTT. The variable domain in full, completed from reference TRBV5-1 and TRBJ1-6, reads KAGVTQTPRYLIKTRGQQVTLSCSPISGHRSVSWYQQTPGQGLQFLFEYFSETQRNKGNFPGRFSGRQFSNSRSEMNVSTLELGDSALYLCASSLATTEEALHFGNGTRLTVT.

The CDR3 loop is CASSLVDWASGGAPDTQYF. CDR3 nucleotide sequence: TGTGCCAGCAGCTTGGTCGATTGGGCTAGCGGGGGGGCGCCAGATACGCAGTATTTT. The chain recombines TRBV5-8 with TRBJ2-3; 12 bases are shared with TRBD2. The CDR3 is 19 amino acids. J was trimmed by 4 bases and V by 0 bases; bases with no gene match: 12. Germline CDR1 is SGHTS and CDR2 is YDEGEE.

CDR3 loop: CASSIPGTAYEQYF. CDR3 sequence (DNA): TGTGCCAGTAGTATCCCCGGGACAGCCTACGAGCAGTACTTC. The genes are TRBV19 and TRBJ2-7, with 7 bases that match TRBD1. Per the germline V gene, CDR1 is LNHDA and CDR2 is SQIVND (reference sequence). The CDR3 is made up of 14 amino acids. After removal of 3 bases from V and 2 bases from J, the junction contained 4 bases not matched to a gene.

V gene TRBV18 combines with J gene TRBJ1-3, with 9 bases matching TRBD1. V was clipped by 1 base and J by 4 bases; unmatched bases: 11. Germline V gene data show CDR1 as KGHSH and CDR2 as LQKENI. The CDR3 runs 18 residues. The CDR3 nucleotides are TGTGCCAGCTCACCACTGTTACCCGGACAGGGGAGCGGAAACACCATATATTTT. Amino acid sequence: CASSPLLPGQGSGNTIYF.

V gene TRBV12-3 or TRBV12-4 combines with J gene TRBJ2-7, with a possible D match to TRBD2 (6 bases). The CDR3 totals 13 residues. V lost 2 bases and J 2 bases, leaving 7 bases between the germline ends. CDR3 DNA sequence: TGTGCCAGCAGTTTAAGGAGGGCCTACGAGCAGTACTTC. It codes for CASSLRRAYEQYF.

The chain employs TRBV3-1 (or the pseudogene TRBV3-2) and TRBJ2-7; TRBD1 matches 9 bases. This CDR3 comprises 15 residues. Germline CDR1 LGHDT, CDR2 YNNKEL (reference sequence). V lost 4 bases, J lost 2 bases, and 6 bases stayed unmatched. The DNA of the CDR3 is TGTGCCAGCAGCCCAGGGGGGACAGGGACCTACGAGCAGTACTTC. Translating it yields CASSPGGTGTYEQYF.